These 17 T cell receptor beta chains originate from one sample sequenced in a study of blood T cell repertoires in COVID-19. TCRdb's table, derived via immunoSEQ multiplex PCR, lists solely in-frame clones and lacks some. The sample consists of more than 150,000 clones, around four fifths of them appearing once. Sequencing used PBMCs or T cells enriched from blood (not recorded which). The receptor source for this set is a middle-aged man who had recovered from COVID-19.

The rearrangement joins TRBV4-3 to TRBJ2-2, with a possible D match to TRBD2 (5 bases). Germline-derived CDR1 and CDR2 are LGHNA and YSLEER. The CDR3 extends over 17 amino acids. V was clipped by 1 base and J by 0 bases, with 12 bases between them. Here the CDR3 reads CASSQVVFGANTGELFF. The CDR3 bases are TGCGCCAGCAGCCAAGTAGTTTTCGGGGCGAACACCGGGGAGCTGTTTTTT.

The chain joins TRBV6-1 to TRBJ2-3; 12 bases line up with TRBD2. V was pared by 1 base and J by 0 bases, with 2 bases of the junction left unmatched. CDR3 length: 17 residues. The germline V gene encodes CDR1 MNHNS and CDR2 SASEGT. This chain's CDR3 is CASSEGLAGVSTDTQYF. The CDR3 DNA is TGTGCCAGCAGTGAAGGACTAGCGGGAGTTAGCACAGATACGCAGTATTTT.

The chain links TRBV7-2 to TRBJ2-1; D may be TRBD2 (6 bases). There are 13 residues in the CDR3. Between the trimmed V and J ends, which lost 6 bases and 7 bases, there was a span of 13 bases. Germline CDR1 SGHTA, CDR2 FQGNSA. This chain's CDR3 is CASRYSGGNEQFF. Here the CDR3 DNA reads TGTGCCAGCAGATATAGCGGTGGTAATGAGCAGTTCTTC.

This sequence joins TRBV27 and TRBJ2-3; D not certain. Trimming pared 5 bases from V and 4 bases from J, leaving 16 bases between. Germline assignment: CDR1 MNHEY and CDR2 SMNVEV (reference sequence). The CDR3 is made up of 15 amino acids. The chain's CDR3 is CASSLLTRGADTQYF. CDR3 nucleotide sequence: TGTGCCAGCAGTCTCCTAACCCGAGGAGCAGATACGCAGTATTTT.

The gene calls are TRBV7-2 and TRBJ2-1, with TRBD1 identical over 11 bases. Trimming took 8 bases from V and 6 from J; bases not matched to a gene: 6. The CDR3 loop spans 14 amino acids. The V gene's germline CDR1 is SGHTA and CDR2 FQGNSA. The DNA for the CDR3 is TGTGCCAGCCGGGGCGGGACAGGGGGCAATGAGCAGTTCTTC. The encoded protein is CASRGGTGGNEQFF.

The CDR3 loop is CASRDDRIQAVSTF. CDR3 coding DNA: TGTGCCAGTAGGGACGACAGGATACAGGCGGTCTCCACCTTC. This chain uses TRBV19 with TRBJ1-2, with D possibly being TRBD1 (6 bases). Looked up from germline, CDR1 is LNHDA and CDR2 is SQIVND (reference sequence). Trimming pared 6 bases from V and 13 bases from J, leaving 24 bases between. This CDR3 has 14 residues.

The chain recombines TRBV4-3 with TRBJ2-3; weak D call: TRBD1 (5 bases). V shed 2 bases and J shed 4 bases, with 7 bases lying between them. The CDR3 sequence is 13 residues long. Germline V CDR1 and CDR2: LGHNA, YSLEER. CDR3 region: CASSQSRADTQYF. In DNA, the CDR3 is TGCGCCAGCAGCCAAAGCAGGGCAGATACGCAGTATTTT.

V is TRBV6-2 or TRBV6-3 and J is TRBJ1-1, with 8 nucleotides matching TRBD1. Germline loops: CDR1 MNHEY, CDR2 SVGEGT. The trim removed 2 bases at V and 4 bases at J, leaving 18 bases unmatched. The CDR3 covers 19 residues. In nucleotides, the CDR3 is TGTGCCAGCAGTTACCCGGACAGGGAGTATATACCCCTGGTCACTGAAGCTTTCTTT. Translating gives CASSYPDREYIPLVTEAFF.

The chain employs TRBV14 and TRBJ1-2; perhaps TRBD1 as D (6 bases). The germline V and J ends were trimmed by 3 bases and 0 bases, with 26 bases remaining between them. This CDR3 region has 20 residues. Germline values: CDR1 SGHDN, CDR2 FVKESK. The CDR3 nucleotides are TGTGCCAGCAGCCACCTTTACGCCTCTCTGGACAGCACCACTAACTATGGCTACACCTTC. Amino acids: CASSHLYASLDSTTNYGYTF.

The CDR3 here is CASSPVGGRDTQYF. The CDR3 DNA sequence: TGTGCCAGCAGCCCTGTGGGGGGGAGGGATACGCAGTATTTT. The chain carries TRBV7-2 and TRBJ2-3, with TRBD2 identical over 7 bases. The germline V gene encodes CDR1 SGHTA and CDR2 FQGNSA. V trimming: 5 bases; J trimming: 6 bases; junction bases outside the gene matches: 8. The CDR3 has 14 residues.

The chain couples TRBV7-3 to TRBJ2-5; 16 bases fit TRBD2. V lost 0 bases to trimming and J lost 1 base; unmatched junction nucleotides: 5. In germline, CDR1 is SGHTA, CDR2 FQGTGA. The CDR3 extends over 19 amino acids. The CDR3 bases are TGTGCCAGCAGCTTAACGTCGGGACTAGCGGGAGGGGGCCAAGAGACCCAGTACTTC. It translates to CASSLTSGLAGGGQETQYF.

This chain links TRBV30 with TRBJ1-4; D possibly corresponds to TRBD1 (6 bases). V dropped 2 bases and J dropped 5 bases, with 12 bases sitting between them. The CDR3 is made up of 14 amino acids. CDR1 GTSNPN and CDR2 SVGIG come from the germline V gene (reference sequence). CDR3 coding DNA: TGTGCCTGGAGTAGGGGGGGAGCGAATGAAAAACTGTTTTTT. Its translation is CAWSRGGANEKLFF.

This clone was picked up many times. The chain recombines TRBV18 with TRBJ1-6; 8 bases agree with TRBD1. This CDR3 is built from 16 residues. With 3 bases clipped from V and 5 bases from J, the junction kept 6 bases outside the gene matches. Germline CDR1 is KGHSH and CDR2 is LQKENI. The CDR3 DNA follows: TGTGCCAGCTCACCGCTACAGGGGGTCGATAATTCACCCCTCCACTTT. Its translation is CASSPLQGVDNSPLHF.

The CDR3 protein is CASRRTGTYEQYV. The CDR3, as DNA: TGTGCCAGCAGACGGACGGGAACCTACGAGCAGTACGTC. This chain connects TRBV12-3 or TRBV12-4 to TRBJ2-7; D may be TRBD2 (5 bases). The CDR3 contains 13 residues. Trimming stripped 6 bases from V and 2 bases from J, with 11 bases between.

The chain links TRBV6-5 to TRBJ1-2; D ambiguous. CDR1 MNHEY and CDR2 SVGAGI come from the germline V gene. The CDR3 is 15 residues long. V lost 5 bases and J 3 bases, leaving 16 bases between the germline ends. The CDR3 sequence: CASSHGMGSDYGYTF. The CDR3 DNA reads as TGTGCCAGCAGTCACGGGATGGGTAGCGACTATGGCTACACCTTC.

DNA of the CDR3: TGTGCCAGCAGTCTATGGACAGGGGGCGCGGTTACTGAAGCTTTCTTT. It translates to CASSLWTGGAVTEAFF. The chain uses TRBV27 and TRBJ1-1; 11 bases map to TRBD1. Trimming took 5 bases from V and 5 from J; bases not matched to a gene: 10. The CDR3 runs to 16 residues. Germline V gives CDR1 MNHEY, CDR2 SMNVEV (reference sequence).

V and J are TRBV5-1 and TRBJ2-5; 13 bases map to TRBD2. The length of the CDR3 is 19 residues. The J segment lost 3 bases and the V segment lost 1 base, leaving 12 bases of the junction unmatched. Germline V CDR1 and CDR2: SGHRS, YFSETQ. The CDR3 spells CASSLRPLAGGPEEETQYF. CDR3 sequence (DNA): TGCGCCAGCAGCTTGCGACCACTAGCGGGAGGGCCGGAAGAAGAGACCCAGTACTTC.